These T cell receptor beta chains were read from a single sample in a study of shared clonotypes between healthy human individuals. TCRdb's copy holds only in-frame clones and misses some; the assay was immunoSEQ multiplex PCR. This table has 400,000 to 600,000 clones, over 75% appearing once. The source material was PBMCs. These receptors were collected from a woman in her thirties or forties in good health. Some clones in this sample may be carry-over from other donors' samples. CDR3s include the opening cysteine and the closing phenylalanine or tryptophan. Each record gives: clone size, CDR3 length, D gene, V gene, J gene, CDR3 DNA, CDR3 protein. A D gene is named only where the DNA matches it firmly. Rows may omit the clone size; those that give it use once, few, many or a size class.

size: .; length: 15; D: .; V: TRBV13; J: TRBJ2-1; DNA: TGTGCCAGCAGCAACCTAGCGTCCCGCGGGAATGAGCAGTTCTTC; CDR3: CASSNLASRGNEQFF
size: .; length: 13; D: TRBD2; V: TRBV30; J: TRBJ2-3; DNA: TGTGCCTGGAGTGGACTAGCGGGAGATACGCAGTATTTT; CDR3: CAWSGLAGDTQYF
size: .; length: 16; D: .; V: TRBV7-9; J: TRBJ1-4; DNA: TGTGCCAGCAGCCCCAACCTTGGGGGGGGAGGAGAAAAACTGTTTTTT; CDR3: CASSPNLGGGGEKLFF
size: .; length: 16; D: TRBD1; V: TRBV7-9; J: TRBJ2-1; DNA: TGTGCCAGCAGCTTATCTGGACAGGGAACCTACAATGAGCAGTTCTTC; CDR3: CASSLSGQGTYNEQFF
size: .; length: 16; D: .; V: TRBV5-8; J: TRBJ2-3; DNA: TGTGCCAGCAGAAACGGACAGACCCTTACAGGGGATACGCAGTATTTT; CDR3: CASRNGQTLTGDTQYF
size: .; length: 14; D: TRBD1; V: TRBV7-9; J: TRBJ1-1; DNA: TGTGCCAGCAGCAGAGACAGGGGGAACACTGAAGCTTTCTTT; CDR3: CASSRDRGNTEAFF
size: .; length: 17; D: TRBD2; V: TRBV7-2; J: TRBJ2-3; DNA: TGTGCCAGCAGCTTCCGCCCGGGGGGACTAGCGATAGATACGCAGTATTTT; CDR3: CASSFRPGGLAIDTQYF
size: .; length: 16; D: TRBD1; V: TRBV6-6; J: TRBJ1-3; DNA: TGTGCCAGCAGGCCAACTGGACAGGGCTCTGGAAACACCATATATTTT; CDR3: CASRPTGQGSGNTIYF
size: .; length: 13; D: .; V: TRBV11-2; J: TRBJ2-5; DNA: TGTGCCAGCAGCTTAGAGGGGGGCGGGACCCAGTACTTC; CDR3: CASSLEGGGTQYF
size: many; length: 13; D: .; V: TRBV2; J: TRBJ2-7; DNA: TGTGCCAGCAGCAGGGGTCGCTCCTACGAGCAGTACTTC; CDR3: CASSRGRSYEQYF
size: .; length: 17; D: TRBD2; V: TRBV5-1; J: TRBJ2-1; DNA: TGCGCCAGCAGCACCGGACTAGCGGGCTTACACTACAATGAGCAGTTCTTC; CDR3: CASSTGLAGLHYNEQFF
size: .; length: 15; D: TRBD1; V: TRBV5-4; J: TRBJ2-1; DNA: TGTGCCAGCAGCTCCGGGACAGGCATATACAATGAGCAGTTCTTC; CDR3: CASSSGTGIYNEQFF
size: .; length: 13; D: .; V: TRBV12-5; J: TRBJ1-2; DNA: TGTGCTAGTGGTTTGGGGGACAACTATGGCTACACCTTC; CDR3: CASGLGDNYGYTF
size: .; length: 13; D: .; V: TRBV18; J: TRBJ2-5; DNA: TGTGCCAGCTCCCGAGGAGGGGGGGAGACCCAGTACTTC; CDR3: CASSRGGGETQYF
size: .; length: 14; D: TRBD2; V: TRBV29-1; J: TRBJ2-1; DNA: TGCAGCGTGGGGGCGGCTAGCGGGAGGGGTGAGCAGTTCTTC; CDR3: CSVGAASGRGEQFF
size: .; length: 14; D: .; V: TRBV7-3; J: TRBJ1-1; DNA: TGTGCCAGCAGCTTAACCCCAGGGGACACTGAAGCTTTCTTT; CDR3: CASSLTPGDTEAFF
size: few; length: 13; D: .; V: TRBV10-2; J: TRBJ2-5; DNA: TGCGCCAGCAGTGAAACAAACGCGAAAAAGCAGTACTTC; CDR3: CASSETNAKKQYF
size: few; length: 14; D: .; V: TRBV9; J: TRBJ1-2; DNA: TGTGCCAGCAGCGTAGGACAGAGGGGCGATGGCTACACCTTC; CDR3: CASSVGQRGDGYTF
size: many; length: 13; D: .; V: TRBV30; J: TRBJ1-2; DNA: TGTGCCTGGAGTGGTCCAGCAAACTATGGCTACACCTTC; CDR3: CAWSGPANYGYTF
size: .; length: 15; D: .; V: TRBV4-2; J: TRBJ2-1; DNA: TGTGCCAGCAGCCAAGAACTTGCCTCCTACAATGAGCAGTTCTTC; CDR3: CASSQELASYNEQFF
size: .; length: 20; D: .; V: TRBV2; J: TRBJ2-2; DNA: TGTGCCAGCACCCGACGGGGACAAGAGCTTGGAGTGGTCCACACCGGGGAGCTGTTTTTT; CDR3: CASTRRGQELGVVHTGELFF
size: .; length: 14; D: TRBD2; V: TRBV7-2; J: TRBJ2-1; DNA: TGTGCCAGCAGCTTGCTAGCGGGGAGGGGCGAGCAGTTCTTC; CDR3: CASSLLAGRGEQFF
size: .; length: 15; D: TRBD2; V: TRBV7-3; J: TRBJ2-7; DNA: TGTGCCAGCAGCTCTCTAGCGGGAGCATCCTACGAGCAGTACTTC; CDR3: CASSSLAGASYEQYF
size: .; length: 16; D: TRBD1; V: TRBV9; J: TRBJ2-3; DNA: TGTGCCAGCAGCGCTTCCAGGGGGTTTAGCACAGATACGCAGTATTTT; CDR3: CASSASRGFSTDTQYF
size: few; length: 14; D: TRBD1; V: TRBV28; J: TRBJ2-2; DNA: TGTGCCAGCAGCCTCGACAGGGGGACCGGGGAGCTGTTTTTT; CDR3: CASSLDRGTGELFF
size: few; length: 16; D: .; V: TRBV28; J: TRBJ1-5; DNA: TGTGCCAGCAGTTTCGGGCCGGGGGGGCTGGATCAGCCCCAGCATTTT; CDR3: CASSFGPGGLDQPQHF
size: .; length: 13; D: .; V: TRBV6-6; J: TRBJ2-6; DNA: TGTGCCAGCAGCCCCGATGAGGCCAACGTCCCGACTTTC; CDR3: CASSPDEANVPTF
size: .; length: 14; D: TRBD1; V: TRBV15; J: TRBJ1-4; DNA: TGTGCCACCAGCAGGATAGGACAGGGTGAAAAACTGTTTTTT; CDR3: CATSRIGQGEKLFF
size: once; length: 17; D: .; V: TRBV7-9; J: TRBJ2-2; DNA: TGTGCCAGCACCCTAAAAAGGCAGGGGCTGTACACCGGGGAGCTGTTTTTT; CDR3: CASTLKRQGLYTGELFF
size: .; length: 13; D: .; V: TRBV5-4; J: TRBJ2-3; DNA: TGTGCCAGCAGCTTGTTTGGGGCAGATACGCAGTATTTT; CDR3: CASSLFGADTQYF